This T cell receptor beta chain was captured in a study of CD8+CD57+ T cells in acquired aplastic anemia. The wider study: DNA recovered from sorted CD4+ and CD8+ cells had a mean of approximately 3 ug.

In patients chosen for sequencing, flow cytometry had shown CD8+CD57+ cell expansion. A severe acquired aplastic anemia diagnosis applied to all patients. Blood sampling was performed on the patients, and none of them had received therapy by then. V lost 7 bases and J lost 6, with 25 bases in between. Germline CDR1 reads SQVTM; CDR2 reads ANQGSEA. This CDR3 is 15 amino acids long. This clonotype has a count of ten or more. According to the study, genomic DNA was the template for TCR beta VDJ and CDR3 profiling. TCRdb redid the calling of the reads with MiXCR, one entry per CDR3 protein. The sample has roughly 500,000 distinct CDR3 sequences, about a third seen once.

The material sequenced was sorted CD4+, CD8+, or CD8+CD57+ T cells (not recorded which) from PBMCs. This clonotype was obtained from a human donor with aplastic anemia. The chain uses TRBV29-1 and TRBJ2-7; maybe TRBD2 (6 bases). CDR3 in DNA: TGCAGCGCTCGACCGGGACTCCAAGGAACATCCGAGCAGTACTTC. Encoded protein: CSARPGLQGTSEQYF.